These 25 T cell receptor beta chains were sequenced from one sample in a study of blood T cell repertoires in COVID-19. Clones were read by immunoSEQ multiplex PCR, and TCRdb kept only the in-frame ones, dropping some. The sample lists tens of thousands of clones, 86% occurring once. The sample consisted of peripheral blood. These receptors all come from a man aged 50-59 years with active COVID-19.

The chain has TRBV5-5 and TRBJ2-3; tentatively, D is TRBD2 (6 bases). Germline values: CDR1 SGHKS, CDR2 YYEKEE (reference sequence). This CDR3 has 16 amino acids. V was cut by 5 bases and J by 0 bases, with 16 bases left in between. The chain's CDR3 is CASRRDFSTSTDTQYF. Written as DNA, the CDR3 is TGTGCCAGCAGGAGGGACTTCTCCACTAGCACAGATACGCAGTATTTT. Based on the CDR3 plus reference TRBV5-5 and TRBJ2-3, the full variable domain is DAGVTQSPTHLIKTRGQQVTLRCSPISGHKSVSWYQQVLGQGPQFIFQYYEKEERGRGNFPDRFSARQFPNYSSELNVNALLLGDSALYLCASRRDFSTSTDTQYFGPGTRLTVL.

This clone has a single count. The DNA for the CDR3 is TGCGCCAGCAGACGGGTGACAGGGGTAAGTTCACCCCTCCACTTT. This codes for CASRRVTGVSSPLHF. J is TRBJ1-6 and V is TRBV5-1; 8 bases fit TRBD1. The germline V gene has CDR1 SGHRS and CDR2 YFSETQ. The CDR3 runs 15 residues. The trim removed 5 bases at V and 9 bases at J, leaving 10 bases unmatched.

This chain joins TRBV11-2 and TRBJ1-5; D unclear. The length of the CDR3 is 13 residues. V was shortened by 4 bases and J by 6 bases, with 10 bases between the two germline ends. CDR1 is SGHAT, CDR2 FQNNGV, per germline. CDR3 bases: TGTGCCAGCAGCTCGGGTTTTTCTCAGCCCCAGCATTTT. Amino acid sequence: CASSSGFSQPQHF.

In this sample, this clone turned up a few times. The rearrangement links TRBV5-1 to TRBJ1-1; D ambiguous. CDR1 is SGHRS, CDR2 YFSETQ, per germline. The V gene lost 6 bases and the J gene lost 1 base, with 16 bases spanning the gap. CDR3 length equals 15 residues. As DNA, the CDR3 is TGCGCCAGCACCTATGACATCGCGACGAACACTGAAGCTTTCTTT. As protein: CASTYDIATNTEAFF.

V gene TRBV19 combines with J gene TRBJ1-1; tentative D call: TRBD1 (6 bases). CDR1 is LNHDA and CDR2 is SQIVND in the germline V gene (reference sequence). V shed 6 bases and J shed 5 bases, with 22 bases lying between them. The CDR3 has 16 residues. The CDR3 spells CASRDSSKRRNTEAFF. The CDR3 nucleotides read TGTGCCAGTAGGGACAGCTCAAAACGGAGGAATACTGAAGCTTTCTTT. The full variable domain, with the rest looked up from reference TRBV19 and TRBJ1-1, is DGGITQSPKYLFRKEGQNVTLSCEQNLNHDAMYWYRQDPGQGLRLIYYSQIVNDFQKGDIAEGYSVSREKKESFPLTVTSAQKNPTAFYLCASRDSSKRRNTEAFFGQGTRLTVV.

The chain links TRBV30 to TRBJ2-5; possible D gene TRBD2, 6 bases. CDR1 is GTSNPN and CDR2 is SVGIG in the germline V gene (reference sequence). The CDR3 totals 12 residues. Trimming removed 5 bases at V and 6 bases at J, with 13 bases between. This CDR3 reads CAWRLGEKTQYF. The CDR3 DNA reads TGTGCCTGGCGACTAGGGGAAAAGACCCAGTACTTC.

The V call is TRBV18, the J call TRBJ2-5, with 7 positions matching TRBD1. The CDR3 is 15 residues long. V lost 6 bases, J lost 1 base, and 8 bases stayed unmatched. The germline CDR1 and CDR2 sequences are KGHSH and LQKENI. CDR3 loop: CASSRDSITQETQYF. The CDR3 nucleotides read TGTGCCAGCTCCCGGGACAGCATTACCCAAGAGACCCAGTACTTC. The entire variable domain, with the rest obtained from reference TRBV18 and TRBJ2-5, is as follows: NAGVMQNPRHLVRRRGQEARLRCSPMKGHSHVYWYRQLPEEGLKFMVYLQKENIIDESGMPKERFSAEFPKEGPSILRIQQVVRGDSAAYFCASSRDSITQETQYFGPGTRLLVL.

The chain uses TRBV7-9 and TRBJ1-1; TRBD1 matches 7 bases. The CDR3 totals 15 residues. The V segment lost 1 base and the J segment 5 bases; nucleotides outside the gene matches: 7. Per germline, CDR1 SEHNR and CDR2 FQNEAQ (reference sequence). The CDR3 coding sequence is TGTGCCAGCAGCTTAGGGGCTCCCAGGGGGACTGAAGCTTTCTTT. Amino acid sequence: CASSLGAPRGTEAFF.

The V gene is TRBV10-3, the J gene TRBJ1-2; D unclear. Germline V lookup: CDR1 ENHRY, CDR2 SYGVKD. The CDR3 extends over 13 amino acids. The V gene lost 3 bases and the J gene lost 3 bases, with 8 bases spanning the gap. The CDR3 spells CAISDHRDYGYTF. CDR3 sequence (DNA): TGTGCCATCAGTGACCACAGAGACTATGGCTACACCTTC.

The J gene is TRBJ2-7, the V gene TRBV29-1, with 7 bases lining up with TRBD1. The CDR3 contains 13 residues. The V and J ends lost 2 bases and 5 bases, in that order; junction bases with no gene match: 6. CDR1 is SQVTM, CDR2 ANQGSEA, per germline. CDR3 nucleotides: TGCAGCGTTGAACGACAGGGTGGTGACGAGCAGTACTTC. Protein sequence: CSVERQGGDEQYF.

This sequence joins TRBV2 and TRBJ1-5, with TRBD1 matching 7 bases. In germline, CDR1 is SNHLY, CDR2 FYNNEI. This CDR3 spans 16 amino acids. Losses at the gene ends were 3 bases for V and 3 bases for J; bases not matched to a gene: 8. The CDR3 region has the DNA TGTGCCAGCAGTGAGGTCCCAGGGGGGTCCAATCAGCCCCAGCATTTT. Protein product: CASSEVPGGSNQPQHF.

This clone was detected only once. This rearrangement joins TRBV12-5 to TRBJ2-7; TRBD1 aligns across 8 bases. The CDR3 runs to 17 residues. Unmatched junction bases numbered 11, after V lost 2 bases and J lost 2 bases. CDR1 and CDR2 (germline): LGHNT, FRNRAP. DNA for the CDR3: TGTGCTAGTGGTTTGACCCCTTCGGACAGGGTAGCCTACGAGCAGTACGTC. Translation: CASGLTPSDRVAYEQYV.

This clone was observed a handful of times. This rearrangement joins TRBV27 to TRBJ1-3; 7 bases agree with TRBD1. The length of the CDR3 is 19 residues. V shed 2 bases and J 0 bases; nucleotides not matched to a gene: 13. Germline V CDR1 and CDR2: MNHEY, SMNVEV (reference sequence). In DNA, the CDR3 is TGTGCCAGCAGTTTACCCGACAGGGTCCTACCTCCCTCTGGAAACACCATATATTTT. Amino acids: CASSLPDRVLPPSGNTIYF.

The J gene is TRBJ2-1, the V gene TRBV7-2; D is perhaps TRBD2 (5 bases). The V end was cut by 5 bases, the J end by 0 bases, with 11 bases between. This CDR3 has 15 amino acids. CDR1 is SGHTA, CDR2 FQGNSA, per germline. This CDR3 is CASSRTRSSYNEQFF. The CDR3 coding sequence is TGTGCCAGCAGCCGTACTAGGTCCTCCTACAATGAGCAGTTCTTC. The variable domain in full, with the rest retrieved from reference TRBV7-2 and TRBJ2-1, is GAGVSQSPSNKVTEKGKDVELRCDPISGHTALYWYRQSLGQGLEFLIYFQGNSAPDKSGLPSDRFSAERTGGSVSTLTIQRTQQEDSAVYLCASSRTRSSYNEQFFGPGTRLTVL.

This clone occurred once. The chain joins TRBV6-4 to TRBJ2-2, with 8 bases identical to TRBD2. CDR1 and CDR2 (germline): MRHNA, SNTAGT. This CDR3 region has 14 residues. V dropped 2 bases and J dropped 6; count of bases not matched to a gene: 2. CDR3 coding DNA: TGTGCCAGCAGTGACGGGACTAGTCCCGGGGAGCTGTTTTTT. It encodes CASSDGTSPGELFF.

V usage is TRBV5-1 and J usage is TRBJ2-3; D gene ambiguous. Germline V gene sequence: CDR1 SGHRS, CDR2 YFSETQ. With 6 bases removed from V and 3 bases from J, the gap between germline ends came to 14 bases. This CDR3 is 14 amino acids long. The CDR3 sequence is CASTPGGWTDTQYF. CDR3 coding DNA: TGCGCCAGCACCCCGGGTGGTTGGACAGATACGCAGTATTTT.

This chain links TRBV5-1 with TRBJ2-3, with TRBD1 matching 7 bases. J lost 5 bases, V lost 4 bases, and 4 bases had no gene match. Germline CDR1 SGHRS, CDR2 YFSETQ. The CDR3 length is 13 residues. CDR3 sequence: CASSPAGGDTQYF. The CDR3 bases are TGCGCCAGCAGCCCAGCAGGGGGAGATACGCAGTATTTT.

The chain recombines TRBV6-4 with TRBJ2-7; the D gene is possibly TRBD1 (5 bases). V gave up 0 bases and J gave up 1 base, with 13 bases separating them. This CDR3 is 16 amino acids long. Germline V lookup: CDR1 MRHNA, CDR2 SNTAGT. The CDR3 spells CASSDSYRSISYEQYF. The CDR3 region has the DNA TGTGCCAGCAGTGACTCGTACAGGAGCATTTCCTACGAGCAGTACTTC.

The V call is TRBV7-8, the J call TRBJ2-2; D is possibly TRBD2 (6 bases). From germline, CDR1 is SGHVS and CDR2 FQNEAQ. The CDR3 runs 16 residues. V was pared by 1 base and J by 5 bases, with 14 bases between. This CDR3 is CASSLGLVGRTGELFF. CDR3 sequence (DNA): TGTGCCAGCAGCTTAGGACTAGTAGGGAGGACCGGGGAGCTGTTTTTT.

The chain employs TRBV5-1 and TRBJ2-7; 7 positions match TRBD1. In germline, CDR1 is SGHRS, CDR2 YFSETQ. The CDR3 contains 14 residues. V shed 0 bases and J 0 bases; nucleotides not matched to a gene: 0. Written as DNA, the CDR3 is TGCGCCAGCAGCTTGGACAGGGGCTCCTACGAGCAGTACTTC. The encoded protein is CASSLDRGSYEQYF.

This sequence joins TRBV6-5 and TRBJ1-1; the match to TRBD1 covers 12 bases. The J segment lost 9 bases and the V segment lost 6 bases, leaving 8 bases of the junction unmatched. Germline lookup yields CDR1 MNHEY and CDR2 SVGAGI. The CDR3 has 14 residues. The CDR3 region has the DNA TGTGCCAGCAGATCGGGGGGACAGGGGGCGCAAGCTTTCTTT. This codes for CASRSGGQGAQAFF.

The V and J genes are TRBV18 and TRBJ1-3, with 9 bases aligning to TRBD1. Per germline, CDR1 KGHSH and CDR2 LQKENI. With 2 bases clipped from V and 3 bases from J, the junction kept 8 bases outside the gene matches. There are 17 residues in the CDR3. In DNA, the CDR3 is TGTGCCAGCTCACCAAGCCGAACAGGGGGCGGTGGAAACACCATATATTTT. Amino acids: CASSPSRTGGGGNTIYF.

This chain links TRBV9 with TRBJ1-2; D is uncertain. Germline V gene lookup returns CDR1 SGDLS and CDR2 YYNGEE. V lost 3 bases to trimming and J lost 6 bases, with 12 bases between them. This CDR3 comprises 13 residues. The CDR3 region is CASSATSGNGYTF. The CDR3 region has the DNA TGTGCCAGCAGCGCAACGTCCGGGAATGGCTACACCTTC.

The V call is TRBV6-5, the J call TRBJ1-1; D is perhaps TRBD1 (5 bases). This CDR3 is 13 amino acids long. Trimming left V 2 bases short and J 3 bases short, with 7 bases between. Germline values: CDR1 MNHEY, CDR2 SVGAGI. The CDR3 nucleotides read TGTGCCAGCAGTTACGCGGGGGACACTGAAGCTTTCTTT. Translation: CASSYAGDTEAFF.

The DNA for the CDR3 is TGTGCCAGCTCACCGCTCCGGCAGGGCGGCACCTACGAGCAGTACTTC. Translating it yields CASSPLRQGGTYEQYF. J is TRBJ2-7 and V is TRBV18; a weak D match, TRBD1 (5 bases). Trimming removed 3 bases at V and 2 bases at J, with 17 bases between. The CDR3 contains 16 residues. Germline V CDR1 and CDR2: KGHSH, LQKENI.